The clone carrying this TCR beta chain came up many times. Its specificity is not known. This beta chain represents an off-target read in a library built for alpha chains; its size is of limited meaning. In the library, each TCR cDNA molecule bore its own unique molecular identifier. TCRdb re-analysed the 5' RACE reads in MiXCR, keeping a single row per CDR3 protein. The data hold about 6,000 distinct CDR3 sequences, with around 8.3% observed a single time. There are 18 residues in the CDR3. Germline CDR1 is SGHAT and CDR2 is FQNNGV. J lost 5 bases, V lost 5 bases, and 13 bases had no gene match. Documented time point: sample taken at primary tumor resection. Samples were obtained from some 72 donors, all untreated early-stage non-small cell lung cancer patients. The data stem from a study of spatial heterogeneity in lung cancer. The wider study: Counts of TCR transcripts in tumor regions correlated strongly with a T cell module score (derived from matched bulk RNA-seq). Study-level results: Within tumors, counts of expanded alpha and beta TCRs tracked tumor mutation counts.

The V gene is TRBV11-2, the J gene TRBJ2-5; TRBD2 aligns across 14 bases. Here the sequenced sample was lung tumor tissue, taken at surgery. The sequence was obtained from a female donor with early-stage non-small cell lung cancer. As DNA, the CDR3 is TGTGCCAGCAGCCCCGGGACTAGCGGGAGTTTGGGTCAGGAGACCCAGTACTTC. Protein sequence: CASSPGTSGSLGQETQYF.